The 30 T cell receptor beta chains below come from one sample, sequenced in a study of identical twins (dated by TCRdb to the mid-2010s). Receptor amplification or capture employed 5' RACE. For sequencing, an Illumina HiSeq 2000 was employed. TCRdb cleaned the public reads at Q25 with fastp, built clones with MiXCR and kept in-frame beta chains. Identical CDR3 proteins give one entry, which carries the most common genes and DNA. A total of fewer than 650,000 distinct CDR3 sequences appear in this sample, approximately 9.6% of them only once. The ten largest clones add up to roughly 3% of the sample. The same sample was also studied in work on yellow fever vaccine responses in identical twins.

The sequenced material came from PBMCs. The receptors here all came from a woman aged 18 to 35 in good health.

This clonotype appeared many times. This chain's CDR3 is CASSRVGGSTNYGYTF. CDR3 nucleotides: TGTGCCAGCAGCCGCGTGGGTGGAAGCACTAACTATGGCTACACCTTC. The V call is TRBV3-1, the J call TRBJ1-2; D gene unclear. The CDR3 contains 16 residues. The germline CDR1 and CDR2 sequences are LGHDT and YNNKEL (reference sequence). The V end was cut by 4 bases, the J end by 0 bases, with 15 bases between.

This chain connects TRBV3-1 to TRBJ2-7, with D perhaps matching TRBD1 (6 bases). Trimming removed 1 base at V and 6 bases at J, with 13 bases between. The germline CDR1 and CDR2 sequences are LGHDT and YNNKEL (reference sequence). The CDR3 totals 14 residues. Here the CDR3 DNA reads TGTGCCAGCAGCCAAGCTTACAGGGCGGGCGAGCAGTACTTC. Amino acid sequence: CASSQAYRAGEQYF.

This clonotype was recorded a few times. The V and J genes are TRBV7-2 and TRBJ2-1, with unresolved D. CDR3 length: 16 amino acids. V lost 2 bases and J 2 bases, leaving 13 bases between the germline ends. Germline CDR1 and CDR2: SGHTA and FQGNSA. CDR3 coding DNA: TGTGCCAGCAGCTTACTGGGTGAGTCTACCTACAATGAGCAGTTCTTC. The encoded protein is CASSLLGESTYNEQFF.

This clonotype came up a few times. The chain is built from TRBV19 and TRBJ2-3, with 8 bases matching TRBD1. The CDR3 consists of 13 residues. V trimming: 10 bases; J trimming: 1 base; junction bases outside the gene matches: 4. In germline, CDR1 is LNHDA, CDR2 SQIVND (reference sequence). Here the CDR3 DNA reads TGTGCCATTGGGACAGGTGGCACAGATACGCAGTATTTT. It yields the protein CAIGTGGTDTQYF.

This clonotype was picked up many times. CDR3 DNA sequence: TGCAGTGCTTCCGGGGGGACTAGCGCGTTTTCGGAGACCCAGTACTTC. This translates into CSASGGTSAFSETQYF. V is TRBV20-1 and J is TRBJ2-5, with 10 bases lining up with TRBD2. The germline V gene encodes CDR1 DFQATT and CDR2 SNEGSKA (reference sequence). The CDR3 covers 16 residues. Trimming cost V 5 bases and J 5 bases; bases outside gene matches: 14.

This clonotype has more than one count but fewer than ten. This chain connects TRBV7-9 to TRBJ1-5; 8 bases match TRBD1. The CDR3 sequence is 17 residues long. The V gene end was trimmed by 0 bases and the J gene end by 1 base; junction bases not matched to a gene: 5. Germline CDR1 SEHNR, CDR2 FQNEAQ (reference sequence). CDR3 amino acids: CASSLAPTGGSNQPQHF. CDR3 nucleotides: TGTGCCAGCAGCTTAGCCCCTACAGGGGGAAGCAATCAGCCCCAGCATTTT.

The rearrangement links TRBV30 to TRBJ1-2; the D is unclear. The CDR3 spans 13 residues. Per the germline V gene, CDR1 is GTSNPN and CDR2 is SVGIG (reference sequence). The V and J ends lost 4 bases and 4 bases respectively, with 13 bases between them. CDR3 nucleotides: TGTGCCTGGACCCCCGGGGTCTTCTATGGCTACACCTTC. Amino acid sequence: CAWTPGVFYGYTF.

The CDR3: CSARGLAGVVYEQYF. CDR3 sequence (DNA): TGCAGTGCTAGAGGACTAGCGGGAGTGGTCTACGAGCAGTACTTC. This chain connects TRBV20-1 to TRBJ2-7; 12 nucleotides line up with TRBD2. With 1 base clipped from V and 3 bases from J, the junction kept 4 bases outside the gene matches. The germline V gene has CDR1 DFQATT and CDR2 SNEGSKA (reference sequence). This CDR3 is 15 amino acids long.

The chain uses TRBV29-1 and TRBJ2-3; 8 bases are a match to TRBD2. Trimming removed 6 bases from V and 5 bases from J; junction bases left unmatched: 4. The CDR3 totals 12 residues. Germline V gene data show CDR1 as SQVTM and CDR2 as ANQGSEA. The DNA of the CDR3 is TGCAGCGTGGGGAGCGGGGGAGATACGCAGTATTTT. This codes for CSVGSGGDTQYF.

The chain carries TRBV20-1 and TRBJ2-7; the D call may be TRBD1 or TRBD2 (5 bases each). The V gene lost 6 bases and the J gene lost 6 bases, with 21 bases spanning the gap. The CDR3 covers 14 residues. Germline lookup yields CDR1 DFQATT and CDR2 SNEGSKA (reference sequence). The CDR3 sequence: CSAGTTGRPGEQYF. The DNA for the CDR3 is TGCAGTGCGGGAACAACGGGACGCCCGGGCGAGCAGTACTTC.

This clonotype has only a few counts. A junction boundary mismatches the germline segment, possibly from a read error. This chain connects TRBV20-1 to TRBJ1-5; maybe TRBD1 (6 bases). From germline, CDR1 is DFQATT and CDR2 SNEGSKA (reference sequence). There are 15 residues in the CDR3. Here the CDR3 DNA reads TGCAGCGCTAGAGACCGGACAGAACGACATCAGCCCCAGCATTTT. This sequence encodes CSARDRTERHQPQHF.

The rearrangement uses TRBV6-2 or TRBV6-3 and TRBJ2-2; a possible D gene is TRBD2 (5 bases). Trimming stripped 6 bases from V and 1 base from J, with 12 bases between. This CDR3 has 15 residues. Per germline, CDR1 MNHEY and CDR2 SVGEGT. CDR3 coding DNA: TGTGCCAGCAGGATACATGGACTGAACACCGGGGAGCTGTTTTTT. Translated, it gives CASRIHGLNTGELFF.

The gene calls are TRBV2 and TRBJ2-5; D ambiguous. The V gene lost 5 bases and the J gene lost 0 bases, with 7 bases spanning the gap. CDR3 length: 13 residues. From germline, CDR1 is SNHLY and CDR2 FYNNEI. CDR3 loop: CASSPDYQETQYF. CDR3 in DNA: TGTGCCAGCAGTCCAGACTACCAAGAGACCCAGTACTTC.

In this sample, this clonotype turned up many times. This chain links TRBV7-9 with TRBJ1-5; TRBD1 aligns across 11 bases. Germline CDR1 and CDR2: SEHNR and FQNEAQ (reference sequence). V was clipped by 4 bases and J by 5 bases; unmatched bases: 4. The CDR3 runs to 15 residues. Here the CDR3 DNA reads TGTGCCAGCAGCTGGGGGACAGGGGGGGATCAGCCCCAGCATTTT. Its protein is CASSWGTGGDQPQHF.

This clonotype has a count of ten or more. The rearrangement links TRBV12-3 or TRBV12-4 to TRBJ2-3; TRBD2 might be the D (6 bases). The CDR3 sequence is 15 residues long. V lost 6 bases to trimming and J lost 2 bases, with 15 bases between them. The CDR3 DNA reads TGTGCCAGCAGCCAACCGCGGACTATCACAGATACGCAGTATTTT. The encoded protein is CASSQPRTITDTQYF.

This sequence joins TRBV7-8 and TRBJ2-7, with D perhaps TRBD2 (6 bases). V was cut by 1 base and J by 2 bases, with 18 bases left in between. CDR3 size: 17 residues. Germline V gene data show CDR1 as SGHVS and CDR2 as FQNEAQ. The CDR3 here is CASSLGDPGTHTYEQYF. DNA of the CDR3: TGTGCCAGCAGCTTAGGGGACCCGGGGACTCACACCTACGAGCAGTACTTC.

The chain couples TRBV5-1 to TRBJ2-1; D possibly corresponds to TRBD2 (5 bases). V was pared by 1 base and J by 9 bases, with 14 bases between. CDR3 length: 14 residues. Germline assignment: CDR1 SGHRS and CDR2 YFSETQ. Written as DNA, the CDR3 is TGCGCCAGCAGCTTGAGCGCAGGACTGGGTGAGCAGTTCTTC. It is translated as CASSLSAGLGEQFF.

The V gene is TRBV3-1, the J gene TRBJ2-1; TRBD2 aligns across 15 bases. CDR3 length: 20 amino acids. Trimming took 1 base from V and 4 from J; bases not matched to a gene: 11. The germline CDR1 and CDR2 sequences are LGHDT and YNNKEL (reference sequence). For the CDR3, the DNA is TGTGCCAGCAGCCAAGGGACTAGCGGGAGGGCCTTATTGGGTTACAATGAGCAGTTCTTC. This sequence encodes CASSQGTSGRALLGYNEQFF.

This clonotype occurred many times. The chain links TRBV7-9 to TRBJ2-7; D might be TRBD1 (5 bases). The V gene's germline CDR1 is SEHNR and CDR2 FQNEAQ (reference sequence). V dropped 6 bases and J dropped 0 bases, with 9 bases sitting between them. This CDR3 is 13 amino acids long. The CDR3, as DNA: TGTGCCAGCAGTTCCGACAGCTCCTACGAGCAGTACTTC. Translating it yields CASSSDSSYEQYF.

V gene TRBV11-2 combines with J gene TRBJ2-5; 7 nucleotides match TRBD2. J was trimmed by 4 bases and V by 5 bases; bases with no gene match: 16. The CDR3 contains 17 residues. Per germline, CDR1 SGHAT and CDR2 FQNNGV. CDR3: CASSRHVGGSGSETQYF. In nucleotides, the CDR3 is TGTGCCAGCAGCCGGCATGTGGGCGGGAGCGGATCAGAGACCCAGTACTTC.

This chain's CDR3 is CSARRLAGVSGQFF. The CDR3 bases are TGCAGTGCTAGACGTCTAGCGGGAGTCTCTGGGCAGTTCTTC. The rearrangement uses TRBV20-1 and TRBJ2-1; 10 bases map to TRBD2. Germline values: CDR1 DFQATT, CDR2 SNEGSKA (reference sequence). Losses at the gene ends were 2 bases for V and 12 bases for J; bases not matched to a gene: 10. The CDR3 is 14 amino acids.

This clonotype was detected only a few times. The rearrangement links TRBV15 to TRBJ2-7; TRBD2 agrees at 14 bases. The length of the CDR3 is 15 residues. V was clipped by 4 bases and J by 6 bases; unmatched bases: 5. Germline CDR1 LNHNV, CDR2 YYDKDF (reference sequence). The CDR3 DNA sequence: TGTGCCACCAGCACGGGACTAGCGGGAGATGGCGAGCAGTACTTC. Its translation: CATSTGLAGDGEQYF.

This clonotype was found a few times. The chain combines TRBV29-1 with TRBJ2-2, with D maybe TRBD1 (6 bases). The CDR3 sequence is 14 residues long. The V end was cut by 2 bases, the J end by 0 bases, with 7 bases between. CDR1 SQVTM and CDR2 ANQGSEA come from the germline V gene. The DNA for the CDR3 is TGCAGCGTTGAACAGGGGACGAACACCGGGGAGCTGTTTTTT. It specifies CSVEQGTNTGELFF.

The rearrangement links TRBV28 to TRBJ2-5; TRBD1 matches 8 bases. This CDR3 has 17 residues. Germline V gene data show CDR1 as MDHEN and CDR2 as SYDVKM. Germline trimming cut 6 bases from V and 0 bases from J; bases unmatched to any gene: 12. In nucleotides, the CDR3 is TGTGCCAGCAGCCGCCGCCGGGACAGGTCGTACCAAGAGACCCAGTACTTC. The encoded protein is CASSRRRDRSYQETQYF. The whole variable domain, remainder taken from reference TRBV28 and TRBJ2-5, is DVKVTQSSRYLVKRTGEKVFLECVQDMDHENMFWYRQDPGLGLRLIYFSYDVKMKEKGDIPEGYSVSREKKERFSLILESASTNQTSMYLCASSRRRDRSYQETQYFGPGTRLLVL.

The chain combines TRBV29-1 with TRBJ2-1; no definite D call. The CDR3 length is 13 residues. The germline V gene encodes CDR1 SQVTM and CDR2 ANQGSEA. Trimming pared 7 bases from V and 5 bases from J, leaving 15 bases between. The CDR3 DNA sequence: TGCAGCGCCTTCATTGTACTAAACAATGAGCAGTTCTTC. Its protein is CSAFIVLNNEQFF.

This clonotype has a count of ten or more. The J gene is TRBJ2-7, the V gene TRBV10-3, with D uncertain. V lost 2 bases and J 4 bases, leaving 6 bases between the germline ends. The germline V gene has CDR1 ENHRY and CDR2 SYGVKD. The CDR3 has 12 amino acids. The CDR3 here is CAISEPRYEQYF. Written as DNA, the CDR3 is TGTGCCATCAGTGAGCCCCGGTACGAGCAGTACTTC.

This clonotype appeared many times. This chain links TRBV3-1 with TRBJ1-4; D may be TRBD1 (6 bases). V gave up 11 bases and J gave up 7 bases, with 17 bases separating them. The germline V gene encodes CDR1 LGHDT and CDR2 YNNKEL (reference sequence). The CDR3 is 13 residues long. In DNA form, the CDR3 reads TGTGCCTGCGGAACAGGGCCGGGTGAAAAACTGTTTTTT. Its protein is CACGTGPGEKLFF.

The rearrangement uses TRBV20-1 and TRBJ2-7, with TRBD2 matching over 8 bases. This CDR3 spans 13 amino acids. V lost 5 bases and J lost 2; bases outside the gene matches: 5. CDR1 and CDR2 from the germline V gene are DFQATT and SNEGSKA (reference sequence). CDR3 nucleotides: TGCAGTGCTGATGGACTAGCCACCTACGAGCAGTACTTC. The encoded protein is CSADGLATYEQYF.

The CDR3 sequence is CASSYLQGEQFF. Written as DNA, the CDR3 is TGTGCCAGCAGTTACTTACAGGGGGAACAGTTCTTC. The chain carries TRBV6-6 and TRBJ2-1; 8 positions match TRBD1. Germline V gives CDR1 MNHNY, CDR2 SVGAGI (reference sequence). Germline trimming cut 1 base from V and 13 bases from J; bases unmatched to any gene: 3. The CDR3 totals 12 residues.

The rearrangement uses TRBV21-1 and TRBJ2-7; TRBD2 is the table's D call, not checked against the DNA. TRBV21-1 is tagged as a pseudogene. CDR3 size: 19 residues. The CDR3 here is CASSNLGPKGILHSYEQYF. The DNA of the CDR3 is TGTGCCAGCAGCAATCTCGGCCCTAAAGGCATACTCCACTCCTACGAGCAGTACTTC.